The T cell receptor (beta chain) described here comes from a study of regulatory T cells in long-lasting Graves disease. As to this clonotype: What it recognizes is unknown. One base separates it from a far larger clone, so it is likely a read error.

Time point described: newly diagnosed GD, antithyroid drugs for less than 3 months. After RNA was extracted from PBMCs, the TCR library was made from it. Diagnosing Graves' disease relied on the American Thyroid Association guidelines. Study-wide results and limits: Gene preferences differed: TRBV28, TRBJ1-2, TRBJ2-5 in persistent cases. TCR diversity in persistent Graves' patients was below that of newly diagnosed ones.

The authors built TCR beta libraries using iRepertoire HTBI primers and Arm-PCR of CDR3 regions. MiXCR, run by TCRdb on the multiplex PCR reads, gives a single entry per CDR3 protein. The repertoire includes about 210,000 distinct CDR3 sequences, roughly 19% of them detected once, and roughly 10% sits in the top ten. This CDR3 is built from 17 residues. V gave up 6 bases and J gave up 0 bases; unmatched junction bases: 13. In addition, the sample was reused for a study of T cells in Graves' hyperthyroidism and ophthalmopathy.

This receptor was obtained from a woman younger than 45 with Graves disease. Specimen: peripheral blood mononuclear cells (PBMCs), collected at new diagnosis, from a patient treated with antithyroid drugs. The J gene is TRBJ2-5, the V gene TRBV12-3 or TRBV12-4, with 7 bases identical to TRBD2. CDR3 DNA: TGTGCCAGCAGCTTCCTCAAAATGGGAGGGAACCAAGAGACCCAGTACTTC. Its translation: CASSFLKMGGNQETQYF.